Shown below are 22 T cell receptor beta chains from a single sample sequenced in a study of T cells in Graves' hyperthyroidism and ophthalmopathy. Amplification targeted TCR beta CDR3 regions from RNA transcripts. In the first-round RT-PCR of the TCR CDR3, the HTBI primer set was used. TCRdb analysed the multiplex PCR reads with MiXCR anew, one entry per CDR3 protein. The sample includes hundreds of thousands of distinct CDR3 sequences, around a third of them seen just once. The sample was blood. The source is a woman aged 40-49 years with Graves' hyperthyroidism.

The gene calls are TRBV24-1 and TRBJ2-7, with a tentative D call TRBD2 (5 bases). The V gene's germline CDR1 is KGHDR and CDR2 SFDVKD. CDR3 length: 13 amino acids. Trimming pared 3 bases from V and 2 bases from J, leaving 7 bases between. CDR3: CATSDGETYEQYF. Written as DNA, the CDR3 is TGTGCCACCAGTGATGGGGAGACCTACGAGCAGTACTTC.

This chain uses TRBV6-1 with TRBJ2-3, with D possibly called TRBD1 or TRBD2 (5 bases each). The CDR3 covers 14 residues. CDR1 MNHNS and CDR2 SASEGT come from the germline V gene. V gave up 2 bases and J gave up 0 bases, with 6 bases separating them. DNA for the CDR3: TGTGCCAGCAGTGAAAGGGACAGCACAGATACGCAGTATTTT. It yields the protein CASSERDSTDTQYF.

This clonotype has at least ten counts. The V gene is TRBV2, the J gene TRBJ1-5; 7 positions agree with TRBD1. V trimming: 2 bases; J trimming: 3 bases; junction bases outside the gene matches: 16. Germline values: CDR1 SNHLY, CDR2 FYNNEI. This CDR3 spans 19 amino acids. The CDR3 coding sequence is TGTGCCAGCAGTGAATGGTTTGGGAGACAGGGAGGTTACAATCAGCCCCAGCATTTT. Protein: CASSEWFGRQGGYNQPQHF.

Many counts were recorded for this clonotype. V usage is TRBV20-1 and J usage is TRBJ1-1; D perhaps matches TRBD1 (6 bases). V dropped 6 bases and J dropped 1 base, with 15 bases sitting between them. There are 14 residues in the CDR3. CDR1 is DFQATT and CDR2 is SNEGSKA in the germline V gene (reference sequence). The CDR3: CSAGQGWGNTEAFF. Written as DNA, the CDR3 is TGCAGTGCGGGTCAGGGGTGGGGGAACACTGAAGCTTTCTTT.

This clonotype was observed a few times. V and J are TRBV28 and TRBJ2-7, with TRBD1 matching over 7 bases. The CDR3 is made up of 15 amino acids. Germline V gene lookup returns CDR1 MDHEN and CDR2 SYDVKM. J was trimmed by 0 bases and V by 6 bases; bases with no gene match: 8. CDR3 in amino acids: CASRGQDYYSYEQYF. DNA for the CDR3: TGTGCCAGCAGAGGACAGGATTACTACTCCTACGAGCAGTACTTC.

The table lists this clonotype with many counts. The chain joins TRBV19 to TRBJ1-5; possible D gene TRBD1, 5 bases. CDR1 LNHDA and CDR2 SQIVND come from the germline V gene (reference sequence). The V end was cut by 5 bases, the J end by 7 bases, with 15 bases between. CDR3 size: 14 residues. The CDR3 DNA sequence: TGTGCCAGTAGTTTAGGGACGGCGATCCAGCCCCAGCATTTT. Encoded protein: CASSLGTAIQPQHF.

This clonotype has at least ten counts. V is TRBV7-2 and J is TRBJ2-5; 7 bases are a match to TRBD2. Germline values: CDR1 SGHTA, CDR2 FQGNSA. V was clipped by 5 bases and J by 3 bases; unmatched bases: 9. The CDR3 consists of 15 residues. CDR3 in amino acids: CASSISGTNKETQYF. DNA for the CDR3: TGTGCCAGCAGCATCTCCGGGACTAACAAAGAGACCCAGTACTTC.

The chain links TRBV7-9 to TRBJ2-7; D gene unclear. The germline CDR1 and CDR2 sequences are SEHNR and FQNEAQ (reference sequence). Trimming took off 5 bases at V and 2 bases at J, with 13 bases between the two ends. This CDR3 spans 14 amino acids. The CDR3 spells CASSDFGYTYEQYF. The CDR3 DNA sequence: TGTGCCAGCAGCGACTTCGGATACACCTACGAGCAGTACTTC.

The rearrangement uses TRBV7-9 and TRBJ2-5; TRBD1 matches 11 bases. Trimming took 4 bases from V and 5 from J; bases not matched to a gene: 15. CDR1 and CDR2 from the germline V gene are SEHNR and FQNEAQ (reference sequence). There are 18 residues in the CDR3. CDR3 region: CASSYRGQGGSDGETQYF. The CDR3 region has the DNA TGTGCCAGCAGCTACCGGGGACAGGGGGGATCGGATGGGGAGACCCAGTACTTC.

This clonotype came up many times. The rearrangement links TRBV12-3 or TRBV12-4 to TRBJ1-2; no reliable D call. This CDR3 contains 12 residues. With 5 bases removed from V and 2 bases from J, the gap between germline ends came to 6 bases. The CDR3 DNA follows: TGTGCCAGCAGTCGGAAGAACTATGGCTACACCTTC. It specifies CASSRKNYGYTF.

This clonotype was observed a handful of times. This chain uses TRBV7-2 with TRBJ2-2; D may be TRBD2 (6 bases). Trimming left V 1 base short and J 2 bases short, with 11 bases between. Germline V lookup: CDR1 SGHTA, CDR2 FQGNSA. The CDR3 is made up of 16 amino acids. The CDR3 protein is CASSLVPGGNTGELFF. CDR3 in DNA: TGTGCCAGCAGCTTAGTACCCGGGGGAAACACCGGGGAGCTGTTTTTT.

This clonotype has ten or more counts. The V and J genes are TRBV24-1 and TRBJ2-5; tentative D call: TRBD2 (6 bases). The V end was cut by 3 bases, the J end by 7 bases, with 14 bases between. The CDR3 spans 14 residues. Germline loops: CDR1 KGHDR, CDR2 SFDVKD. The CDR3 DNA is TGTGCCACCAGTGATCGCGACGCGCGGGGGACCCAGTACTTC. This gives the protein CATSDRDARGTQYF.

V is TRBV6-5 and J is TRBJ2-6; D is unclear. V was pared by 7 bases and J by 2 bases, with 12 bases between. This CDR3 contains 15 residues. Germline V CDR1 and CDR2: MNHEY, SVGAGI. CDR3 loop: CASTQAITGANVLTF. The DNA of the CDR3 is TGTGCCAGCACCCAGGCCATCACTGGGGCCAACGTCCTGACTTTC.

This clonotype was counted at least ten times. This rearrangement joins TRBV7-9 to TRBJ2-5; no firm D call. The CDR3 runs 11 residues. Germline loops: CDR1 SEHNR, CDR2 FQNEAQ (reference sequence). Between the trimmed V and J ends, which lost 7 bases and 5 bases, there was a span of 8 bases. This chain's CDR3 is CASTAIETQYF. The CDR3 nucleotides read TGTGCCAGCACCGCAATTGAGACCCAGTACTTC. The whole variable domain, filled in from reference TRBV7-9 and TRBJ2-5, reads DTGVSQNPRHKITKRGQNVTFRCDPISEHNRLYWYRQTLGQGPEFLTYFQNEAQLEKSRLLSDRFSAERPKGSFSTLEIQRTEQGDSAMYLCASTAIETQYFGPGTRLLVL.

This clonotype came up many times. The V and J genes are TRBV10-1 and TRBJ1-1; D call uncertain. The V end was cut by 7 bases, the J end by 4 bases, with 13 bases between. The CDR3 spans 13 residues. Germline V gene sequence: CDR1 WNHNN, CDR2 SYGVQD (reference sequence). CDR3 loop: CASMYSPGTEAFF. The CDR3 bases are TGCGCCAGCATGTACTCACCGGGCACTGAAGCTTTCTTT.

Worth noting for this clonotype: An end of the junction does not agree with germline; a read error may underlie this. The chain links TRBV11-2 to TRBJ1-3, with D unresolved. Germline V gene sequence: CDR1 SGHAT, CDR2 FQNNGV. The CDR3 extends over 14 amino acids. The CDR3 coding sequence is TGTGCCGGCAGAGAAAGGGTGTCGGGAAACACCATATATTTT. As protein: CAGRERVSGNTIYF.

This clonotype was seen many times. V is TRBV11-2 and J is TRBJ1-1; no firm D call. The CDR3 totals 13 residues. In germline, CDR1 is SGHAT, CDR2 FQNNGV. V shed 6 bases and J shed 1 base, with 9 bases lying between them. The CDR3: CASRLAENTEAFF. The CDR3 nucleotides read TGTGCCAGCAGACTCGCCGAGAACACTGAAGCTTTCTTT.

This clonotype was seen a few times. V usage is TRBV6-5 and J usage is TRBJ2-7, with 9 positions matching TRBD2. Unmatched junction bases numbered 6, after V lost 4 bases and J lost 2 bases. The germline V gene has CDR1 MNHEY and CDR2 SVGAGI. The CDR3 is made up of 15 amino acids. The CDR3 nucleotides are TGTGCCAGCAGTTTAGCGGGGGACCGTGCCTACGAGCAGTACTTC. This translates into CASSLAGDRAYEQYF.

The V and J genes are TRBV19 and TRBJ1-1; D is unresolved. This CDR3 has 9 residues. CDR1 is LNHDA and CDR2 is SQIVND in the germline V gene (reference sequence). Trimming took 11 bases from V and 2 from J, leaving 3 bases between them. The CDR3 bases are TGTGCCCGTAACACTGAAGCTTTCTTT. It encodes CARNTEAFF. The entire variable domain, with the rest obtained from reference TRBV19 and TRBJ1-1, is as follows: DGGITQSPKYLFRKEGQNVTLSCEQNLNHDAMYWYRQDPGQGLRLIYYSQIVNDFQKGDIAEGYSVSREKKESFPLTVTSAQKNPTAFYLCARNTEAFFGQGTRLTVV.

This chain links TRBV5-6 with TRBJ1-5, with a tentative D call TRBD1 (6 bases). Looked up from germline, CDR1 is SGHDT and CDR2 is YYEEEE. The CDR3 spans 15 residues. V gave up 6 bases and J gave up 7 bases, with 20 bases separating them. The CDR3, as DNA: TGTGCCAGCAAGCCTCGCGGGGGGCTGCAGCAGCCCCAGCATTTT. This codes for CASKPRGGLQQPQHF.

The chain links TRBV11-2 to TRBJ1-2; D is unresolved. The length of the CDR3 is 14 residues. Trimming shortened V by 1 base and J by 8 bases, and 14 bases separated the two germline ends. In germline, CDR1 is SGHAT, CDR2 FQNNGV. The CDR3: CASSLGLGGEGYTF. The CDR3 region has the DNA TGTGCCAGCAGCTTAGGACTGGGCGGAGAGGGCTACACCTTC.

V gene TRBV12-3 or TRBV12-4 combines with J gene TRBJ2-7; tentative D call: TRBD2 (5 bases). V was cut by 2 bases and J by 5 bases, with 13 bases left in between. The CDR3 has 14 residues. DNA of the CDR3: TGTGCCAGCAGTTTATACCCGGGATCTGACGAGCAGTACTTC. As protein: CASSLYPGSDEQYF.